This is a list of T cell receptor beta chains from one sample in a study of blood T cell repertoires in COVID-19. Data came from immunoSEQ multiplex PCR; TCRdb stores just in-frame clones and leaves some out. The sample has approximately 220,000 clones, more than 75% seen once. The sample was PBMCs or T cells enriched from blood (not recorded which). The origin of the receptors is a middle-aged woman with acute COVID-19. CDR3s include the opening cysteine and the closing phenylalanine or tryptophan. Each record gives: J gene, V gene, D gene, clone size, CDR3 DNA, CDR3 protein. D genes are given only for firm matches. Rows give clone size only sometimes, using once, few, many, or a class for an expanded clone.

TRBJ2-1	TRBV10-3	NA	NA	TGTGCCATCACTAATAGCGGAGCCCCCTCGAATGAGCAGTTCTTC	CAITNSGAPSNEQFF
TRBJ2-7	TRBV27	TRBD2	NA	TGTGCCAGCAGTCCCCTGACTAGCGGGAACTCCTACGAGCAGTACTTC	CASSPLTSGNSYEQYF
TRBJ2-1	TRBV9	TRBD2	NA	TGTGCCAGCAGCGTAAGTAGCGGGCTCTACAATGAGCAGTTCTTC	CASSVSSGLYNEQFF
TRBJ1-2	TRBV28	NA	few	TGTGCCAGCAGTTTATCGGGGGGGCGACTTGGCTACACCTTC	CASSLSGGRLGYTF
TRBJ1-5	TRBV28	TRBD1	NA	TGTGCCAGCAGTTTGTCAACAGGGGGTTATCAGCCCCAGCATTTT	CASSLSTGGYQPQHF
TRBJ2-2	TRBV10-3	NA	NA	TGTGCCATCAGTGACCTTTCGAAGGGGGTGGGCACCGGGGAGCTGTTTTTT	CAISDLSKGVGTGELFF
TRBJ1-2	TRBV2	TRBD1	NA	TGTGCCAGCGTGGCAGGGGCAGGGGGTGGCTACACCTTC	CASVAGAGGGYTF
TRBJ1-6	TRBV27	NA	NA	TGTGCCAGCAGTTCGATACAGGGCGCGCCTTCACCCCTCCACTTT	CASSSIQGAPSPLHF
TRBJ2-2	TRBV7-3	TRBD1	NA	TGTGCCAGCAGCTTAAGAGGGACAGGGCGAGCCGGGGAGCTGTTTTTT	CASSLRGTGRAGELFF
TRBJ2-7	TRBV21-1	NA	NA	TGTGCCAGCAGGACGATTCAGGGATCCTACGAGCAGTACTTC	CASRTIQGSYEQYF
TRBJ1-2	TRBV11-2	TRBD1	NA	TGTGCCAGCAGCTTAGTACCCGGGACAGGGGTTGAAGGCTACACCTTC	CASSLVPGTGVEGYTF
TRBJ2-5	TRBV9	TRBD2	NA	TGTGCCAGCAGCCCGAGACGGCTAGCGGGAGGGGAGACCCAGTACTTC	CASSPRRLAGGETQYF
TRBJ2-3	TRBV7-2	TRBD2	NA	TGTGCCAGCCGCCTAGCGGGAGGGACAGATACGCAGTATTTT	CASRLAGGTDTQYF
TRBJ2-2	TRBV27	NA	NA	TGTGCCAGCGGTCGACAGACTAACACCGGGGAGCTGTTTTTT	CASGRQTNTGELFF
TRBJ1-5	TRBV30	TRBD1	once	TGTGCCTGGAGTGTTCGTCGGGACAGTTATCAGCCCCAGCATTTT	CAWSVRRDSYQPQHF
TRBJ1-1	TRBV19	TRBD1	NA	TGTGCCAGTAGTCCCGGGACAGCACCGAACACCGCTGAAGCTTTCTTT	CASSPGTAPNTAEAFF
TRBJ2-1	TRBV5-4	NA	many	TGTGCCAGCAGCGCGGTGCTCTACAATGAGCAGTTCTTC	CASSAVLYNEQFF
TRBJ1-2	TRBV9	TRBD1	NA	TGTGCCAGCAGCGTTGGGACAGGGGGAGACTATGGCTACACCTTC	CASSVGTGGDYGYTF
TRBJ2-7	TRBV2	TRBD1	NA	TGTGCCGCGACAGGGTCCTACGAGCAGTACTTC	CAATGSYEQYF
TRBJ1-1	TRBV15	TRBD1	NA	TGTGCCACCAGCGGAGGACAGGGAAGGTTTTACACTGAAGCTTTCTTT	CATSGGQGRFYTEAFF
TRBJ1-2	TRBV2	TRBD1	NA	TGTGCCAGCAGTGTAAGCAGGGGGATCTATGGCTACACCTTC	CASSVSRGIYGYTF
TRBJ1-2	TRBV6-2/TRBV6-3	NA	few	TGTGCCAGCAGTTACTCGGGCCAGACCTATGGCTACACCTTC	CASSYSGQTYGYTF
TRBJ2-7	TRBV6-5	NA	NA	TGTGCCAGCTCAGCCAGGACGGGAACCTACGAGCAGTACTTC	CASSARTGTYEQYF
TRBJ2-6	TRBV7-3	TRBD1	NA	TGTGCCAGCAGCGAAACAGGGGGCTCTGGGGCCAACGTCCTGACTTTC	CASSETGGSGANVLTF
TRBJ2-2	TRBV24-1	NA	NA	TGTGCCACCAGTGACCGGGGCACCGGGGAGCTGTTTTTT	CATSDRGTGELFF
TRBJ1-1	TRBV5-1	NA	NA	TGCGCCAGCAGCTTGGATCCGGTCCCTGAGGGGAACACTGAAGCTTTCTTT	CASSLDPVPEGNTEAFF
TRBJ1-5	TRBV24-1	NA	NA	TGTGCCACCAGCCTAGATAGCAATCAGCCCCAGCATTTT	CATSLDSNQPQHF
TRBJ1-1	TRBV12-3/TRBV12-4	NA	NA	TGTGCCAGCAGTCTGGGGGGAAGGAGGGGAGCTTTCTTT	CASSLGGRRGAFF
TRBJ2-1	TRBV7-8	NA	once	TGTGCCAGCAGCTACGCGAAGATAGGACAGCCCAATGAGCAGTTCTTC	CASSYAKIGQPNEQFF
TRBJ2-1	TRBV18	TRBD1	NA	TGTGCCAGCTCACCGGGGACAGGGAGTAGCAATGAGCAGTTCTTC	CASSPGTGSSNEQFF
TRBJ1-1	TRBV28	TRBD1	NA	TGTGCCAGCAGTTCTTCAGGGGGGCCATTAAACACTGAAGCTTTCTTT	CASSSSGGPLNTEAFF
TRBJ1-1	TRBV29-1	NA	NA	TGCAGCGTTGTCAGGGCGACTGAAGCTTTCTTT	CSVVRATEAFF
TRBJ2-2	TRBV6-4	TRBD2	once	TGTGCCAGCAGTATTATAGCGGGAGACACCGGGGAGCTGTTTTTT	CASSIIAGDTGELFF
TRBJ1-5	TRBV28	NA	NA	TGTGCCAGCCTCCTCCCCGGTATCGGTAATCAGCCCCAGCATTTT	CASLLPGIGNQPQHF
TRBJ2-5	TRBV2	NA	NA	TGTGCCAGCACCCGGGACAACTATCAAGAGACCCAGTACTTC	CASTRDNYQETQYF
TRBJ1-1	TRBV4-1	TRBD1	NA	TGCGCCAGCAGCCAGCCCGGACAGGTGAGAGATGAAGCTTTCTTT	CASSQPGQVRDEAFF
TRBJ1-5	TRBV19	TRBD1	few	TGTGCCAGTGCCGGGACAGGGGGCAATCAGCCCCAGCATTTT	CASAGTGGNQPQHF